These 8 T cell receptor beta chains were sequenced from one sample in a study of blood T cell repertoires in COVID-19. Sequenced by immunoSEQ multiplex PCR; TCRdb stores in-frame clones only, minus some. The repertoire consists of about 430,000 clones, with nearly 90% occurring once and the leading ten covering 1.4%. The specimen was PBMCs or T cells enriched from blood (not recorded which). These receptors all come from a woman younger than 30 who had been exposed to COVID-19.

The V and J genes are TRBV6-5 and TRBJ2-7, with 10 bases fitting TRBD2. Losses at the gene ends were 1 base for V and 0 bases for J; bases not matched to a gene: 3. The CDR3 runs to 16 residues. Germline V gene data show CDR1 as MNHEY and CDR2 as SVGAGI. CDR3: CASSYYPSGSSYEQYF. Here the CDR3 DNA reads TGTGCCAGCAGTTACTATCCTAGCGGGAGCTCCTACGAGCAGTACTTC.

Written as DNA, the CDR3 is TGCGCCAGCAGCAGGGGAAGAGGTCAGCCCCAGCATTTT. It encodes CASSRGRGQPQHF. The gene calls are TRBV4-3 and TRBJ1-5, with a weak D call TRBD1 (5 bases). This CDR3 spans 13 amino acids. Trimming took 5 bases from V and 6 from J, leaving 11 bases between them. Germline CDR1 reads LGHNA; CDR2 reads YSLEER.

This clone has a single count. The chain recombines TRBV19 with TRBJ1-2; 9 positions match TRBD1. This CDR3 region has 15 residues. The junction had 15 bases not matched to a gene; V was cut back by 8 bases and J by 8 bases. CDR1 LNHDA and CDR2 SQIVND come from the germline V gene (reference sequence). The CDR3 bases are TGTGCCAGTGTCGACCCGGGACAGGGACTGGGAGGCTACACCTTC. It encodes CASVDPGQGLGGYTF.

V usage is TRBV10-3 and J usage is TRBJ2-1, with 8 bases fitting TRBD2. The CDR3 covers 19 residues. Germline loops: CDR1 ENHRY, CDR2 SYGVKD. The trim removed 5 bases at V and 0 bases at J, leaving 15 bases unmatched. The DNA of the CDR3 is TGTGCCATCAGTTCCCCCCGCAGTACTAGCGGAAACTCCTACAATGAGCAGTTCTTC. It specifies CAISSPRSTSGNSYNEQFF.

The rearrangement joins TRBV6-1 to TRBJ2-1; TRBD2 agrees at 14 bases. The ends lost 1 base at V and 10 bases at J; junction bases unmatched: 6. CDR1 is MNHNS, CDR2 SASEGT, per germline. This CDR3 has 16 amino acids. The CDR3: CASSEGGLAGVREQFF. DNA of the CDR3: TGTGCCAGCAGTGAAGGGGGACTAGCGGGAGTTAGGGAGCAGTTCTTC.

The genes are TRBV11-3 and TRBJ2-7; TRBD1 aligns across 10 bases. The CDR3 consists of 14 residues. From germline, CDR1 is SGHNT and CDR2 YENEEA. The ends lost 5 bases at V and 3 bases at J; junction bases unmatched: 4. In DNA form, the CDR3 reads TGTGCCAGCAGCAAGACAGGGGGCGTCTACGAGCAGTACTTC. Translating gives CASSKTGGVYEQYF.

The chain employs TRBV28 and TRBJ2-1; TRBD1 agrees at 9 bases. Germline V lookup: CDR1 MDHEN, CDR2 SYDVKM. Unmatched junction bases numbered 9, after V lost 9 bases and J lost 9 bases. The CDR3 runs 13 residues. CDR3 region: CASGQGQRVEQFF. Written as DNA, the CDR3 is TGTGCCAGTGGACAGGGGCAAAGGGTTGAGCAGTTCTTC.

The gene calls are TRBV2 and TRBJ1-2; 9 positions agree with TRBD1. The CDR3 covers 14 residues. The germline CDR1 and CDR2 sequences are SNHLY and FYNNEI. The J segment lost 6 bases and the V segment lost 4 bases, leaving 6 bases of the junction unmatched. CDR3 loop: CASSVHRGPNGYTF. Written as DNA, the CDR3 is TGTGCCAGCAGTGTACACAGGGGGCCCAATGGCTACACCTTC.